These T cell receptor beta chains were read from a single sample in a study of blood T cells in healthy people across ages. TCRdb reprocessed the 5' RACE reads with MiXCR, giving one entry per CDR3 protein. The data hold around 1,900,000 distinct CDR3 sequences, with approximately 39% observed a single time. Sequencing used blood. The receptors stem from a human donor in good health. The CDR3 runs from the conserved cysteine through the conserved F or W. Where a row states a size, it is once, few, many or the class of an expanded clone; other rows omit it.

cdr3_aa v_call clone_size j_call
CANSLTGQESQYF TRBV5-1 . TRBJ2-5
CSVLSPATNEKLFF TRBV29-1 . TRBJ1-4
CANSVVWAQWETQYF TRBV7-2 . TRBJ2-5
CSAPMQGKEGYTF TRBV29-1 few TRBJ1-2
CASGPTADNYGYTF TRBV7-6 few TRBJ1-2
CASSEAWDRGYEQYF TRBV6-1 . .
CASSGRQGEGETQYF TRBV6-5 . TRBJ2-5
CASSKGGNSYEQYF TRBV4-3 . TRBJ2-7
CASSTRQGRETQYF TRBV7-9 few TRBJ2-5
CASSLSPLGGDTQYF TRBV5-1 few TRBJ2-3
CASSSPGWEETQYF TRBV5-1 few TRBJ2-5
CAGTLTSDYLNVQYF TRBV7-2 . TRBJ2-4
CASSLRGRVGETQYF TRBV7-2 . TRBJ2-5
CASRETLGGRGQYF TRBV5-6 . TRBJ2-5
CASSSDGFGQPQHF TRBV6-2/TRBV6-3 . TRBJ1-5
CTSSSGREGNQPQHF TRBV7-8 . TRBJ1-5
CASSLEQGGDTEAFF TRBV7-9 . TRBJ1-1
CSAISSRSNTEAFF TRBV20-1 . TRBJ1-1
CSAGTGRVNTEAFF TRBV20-1 few TRBJ1-1
CASSLGPGLAGSYNEQFF TRBV11-2 . TRBJ2-1
CASSGQDAETQYF TRBV5-1 few TRBJ2-5
CSVERAGGRNTQYF TRBV29-1 . TRBJ2-3
CASSADRMSNQPQHF TRBV12-3/TRBV12-4 few TRBJ1-5
CASSFTTERSNEQFF TRBV7-2 . TRBJ2-1
CAGRGTANNEKLFF TRBV6-5 . TRBJ1-4
CASSQDGDLYGYTF TRBV4-3 . TRBJ1-2
CASKALALADTQYF TRBV5-1 few TRBJ2-3
CASSQDRQGVWYGYTF TRBV4-3 . TRBJ1-2
CASSLMIGGNEQFF TRBV14 . TRBJ2-1
CASSYVPDSTFF TRBV6-2/TRBV6-3 . TRBJ2-1
CASSPSWSGANVLTF TRBV5-6 . TRBJ2-6
CASSYVNADSPLHF TRBV6-5 once TRBJ1-6
CASSGGLAGLETQYF TRBV12-3/TRBV12-4 few TRBJ2-5
CASSTRIGGDYEQYF TRBV6-5 . TRBJ2-7
CASSQVRDGYGYTF TRBV4-1 many TRBJ1-2
CASGLVNIQYF TRBV12-5 few TRBJ2-4
CATTRHNSPLHF TRBV24-1 few TRBJ1-6
CASSSLSRLGTEAFF TRBV12-3/TRBV12-4 few TRBJ1-1
CASSLVQGAGQPQHF TRBV7-2 . TRBJ1-5
CASSFIQGDYGYTF TRBV6-2/TRBV6-3 . TRBJ1-2
CASSQIPGLASETQYF TRBV4-2 once TRBJ2-5
CASSPTTGTGYGYTF TRBV18 . TRBJ1-2